Listed below are T cell receptor beta chains from one sample, sequenced in a study of neurological immune-mediated disorders. Each CDR3 protein gets one entry after TCRdb re-called the 5' RACE reads with MiXCR. The sample includes about 53,000 distinct CDR3 sequences, roughly 8% of them seen just once. Sequenced: PBMCs. The receptors originated from a woman in her thirties or forties in good health. Both conserved end residues are part of each CDR3. D genes are given only for firm matches. Some rows mark clone size as missing; the rest say once, few, many or name a class of expanded clone.

CDR3 protein	CDR3 DNA	D gene	V gene	J gene	clone size
CASSQMRSRHQPQHF	TGTGCCAGCAGCCAAATGCGGTCCCGCCATCAGCCCCAGCATTTT	-	TRBV3-1	TRBJ1-5	many
CASSELAAYNEQFF	TGCGCCAGCAGTGAACTAGCGGCGTACAATGAGCAGTTCTTC	TRBD2	TRBV10-1	TRBJ2-1	-
CASRIGTANTEAFF	TGTGCCAGCAGAATCGGGACAGCGAACACTGAAGCTTTCTTT	TRBD1	TRBV2	TRBJ1-1	few
CASSLWQGTDTQYF	TGTGCCAGCAGTTTATGGCAAGGCACAGATACGCAGTATTTT	-	TRBV27	TRBJ2-3	many
CATSDPTGTSAGELFF	TGTGCCACCAGTGACCCGACAGGGACGTCCGCCGGGGAGCTGTTTTTT	TRBD1	TRBV24-1	TRBJ2-2	many
CASRVDGNTEAFF	TGTGCCAGCAGAGTAGACGGGAACACTGAAGCTTTCTTT	-	TRBV6-2/TRBV6-3	TRBJ1-1	-
CASSSRVGGGNQPQHF	TGTGCCAGCAGCTCCCGAGTCGGAGGGGGAAATCAGCCCCAGCATTTT	-	TRBV7-2	TRBJ1-5	many
CASSPFGSGVMNTEAFF	TGTGCCAGCAGCCCCTTCGGGTCAGGTGTCATGAACACTGAAGCTTTCTTT	-	TRBV7-2	TRBJ1-1	many
CASSFSGNTEAFF	TGTGCCAGCAGTTTCTCTGGGAACACTGAAGCTTTCTTT	-	TRBV12-3/TRBV12-4	TRBJ1-1	many
CASSLDRGPGGYTF	TGCGCCAGCAGCTTAGACAGGGGGCCGGGAGGCTACACCTTC	TRBD1	TRBV5-1	TRBJ1-2	many
CSARGGSAYEQYF	TGCAGTGCTAGAGGGGGAAGCGCCTACGAGCAGTACTTC	-	TRBV20-1	TRBJ2-7	-
CASSLVGRGIAEAFF	TGTGCCAGCAGCTTAGTCGGCAGGGGGATCGCTGAAGCTTTCTTT	TRBD1	TRBV7-9	TRBJ1-1	many
CASRSAYNEQFF	TGCGCCAGCAGGTCAGCCTACAATGAGCAGTTCTTC	-	TRBV5-1	TRBJ2-1	many
CASSLLQVYNEQFF	TGCGCCAGCAGCTTGTTGCAGGTTTACAATGAGCAGTTCTTC	-	TRBV5-1	TRBJ2-1	many
CASSGETGSNEQFF	TGTGCCAGCAGTGGAGAGACAGGCTCTAATGAGCAGTTCTTC	-	TRBV6-1	TRBJ2-1	many
CASRQQEGAEAFF	TGTGCCAGCAGGCAACAGGAGGGGGCTGAAGCTTTCTTT	-	TRBV2	TRBJ1-1	many
CASSYSRSRQNTEAFF	TGTGCCAGCAGTTACTCGAGGTCCAGACAGAACACTGAAGCTTTCTTT	-	TRBV6-2/TRBV6-3	TRBJ1-1	many
CASGPISGSGANVLTF	TGTGCCAGCGGTCCTATATCGGGCTCTGGGGCCAACGTCCTGACTTTC	-	TRBV25-1	TRBJ2-6	many
CASSLAGRGYTF	TGTGCCAGCAGTTTGGCAGGACGGGGCTACACCTTC	-	TRBV12-3/TRBV12-4	TRBJ1-2	many
CASSSNRGRYTEAFF	TGTGCCAGCAGCTCGAACAGAGGGCGTTACACTGAAGCTTTCTTT	-	TRBV11-2	TRBJ1-1	-
CASSFALGRGYNEQFF	TGTGCCAGCAGCTTCGCCCTCGGACGGGGGTACAATGAGCAGTTCTTC	-	TRBV11-2	TRBJ2-1	many
CASSLDRATYNEQFF	TGCGCCAGCAGCTTGGACAGGGCCACCTACAATGAGCAGTTCTTC	-	TRBV5-1	TRBJ2-1	many
CASSLDGQRNTEAFF	TGCGCCAGCAGCTTGGACGGACAGAGAAACACTGAAGCTTTCTTT	-	TRBV5-1	TRBJ1-1	many
CASSQERGGYQETQYF	TGCGCCAGCAGCCAAGAGCGAGGCGGGTACCAAGAGACCCAGTACTTC	-	TRBV4-3	TRBJ2-5	many
CASRKSGQGSEQYF	TGTGCCAGCAGAAAGTCGGGACAGGGATCCGAGCAGTACTTC	TRBD1	TRBV6-5	TRBJ2-7	-
CAISEWVSETQYF	TGTGCCATCAGTGAGTGGGTTTCAGAGACCCAGTACTTC	-	TRBV10-3	TRBJ2-5	many
CASSVLTSGYDSYNEQFF	TGTGCCAGCAGTGTCTTAACTAGCGGGTACGACTCCTACAATGAGCAGTTCTTC	TRBD2	TRBV25-1	TRBJ2-1	many
CASSPSAHAPEQFF	TGTGCCAGCAGCCCCTCAGCTCACGCTCCTGAGCAGTTCTTC	-	TRBV7-9	TRBJ2-1	many
CASSLEKGEQYF	TGTGCCAGCAGTTTAGAAAAGGGCGAGCAGTACTTC	-	TRBV12-3/TRBV12-4	TRBJ2-7	many
CASSPGDARDEQYF	TGTGCCAGCAGCCCTGGGGACGCACGGGACGAGCAGTACTTC	-	TRBV9	TRBJ2-7	many
CASSSEASSGSYEQYF	TGTGCCAGCAGTTCCGAGGCGAGTAGCGGGAGCTACGAGCAGTACTTC	TRBD2	TRBV12-3/TRBV12-4	TRBJ2-7	many